These 21 T cell receptor beta chains were all obtained from the same sample, sequenced in a study of neurological immune-mediated disorders. Each CDR3 protein gets one entry after TCRdb re-called the 5' RACE reads with MiXCR. Here the sample spans approximately 32,000 distinct CDR3 sequences, over 12% being singletons. Sequencing was carried out using PBMCs. The receptors derive from a man aged 70-80 years in good health.

In this sample, this clonotype turned up many times. The chain recombines TRBV5-1 with TRBJ1-2, with D possibly matching TRBD1 (6 bases). V was clipped by 1 base and J by 8 bases, with 12 bases between them. The CDR3 is 13 residues long. Germline V CDR1 and CDR2: SGHRS, YFSETQ. The CDR3 region has the DNA TGCGCCAGCAGCTTGTCAGGGGCGGGCGGCTACACCTTC. Translation gives CASSLSGAGGYTF.

This clonotype was detected ten times or more. The V gene is TRBV29-1, the J gene TRBJ2-7; the match to TRBD1 covers 10 bases. The CDR3 is 15 amino acids. Trimming at V came to 5 bases and at J to 5 bases, leaving 12 bases not matched to a gene. Germline V lookup: CDR1 SQVTM, CDR2 ANQGSEA. The CDR3 loop is CSVTLRGQGFDEQYF. The CDR3 coding sequence is TGCAGCGTTACACTAAGGGGACAGGGGTTCGACGAGCAGTACTTC.

This clonotype was seen at least ten times. The V and J genes are TRBV6-5 and TRBJ1-2, with 9 bases that match TRBD1. V gave up 6 bases and J gave up 10 bases; unmatched junction bases: 9. The CDR3 is 13 residues long. Germline V lookup: CDR1 MNHEY, CDR2 SVGAGI. CDR3 region: CASSINRGRDYTF. CDR3 sequence (DNA): TGTGCCAGCAGCATCAACAGGGGGCGAGACTACACCTTC.

This clonotype was observed many times. The CDR3 sequence is CASSGFDEQFF. The CDR3 bases are TGTGCCAGCTCAGGGTTCGATGAGCAGTTCTTC. V and J are TRBV2 and TRBJ2-1; the D gene is possibly TRBD1 (5 bases). Trimming left V 8 bases short and J 8 bases short, with 10 bases between. CDR1 and CDR2 from the germline V gene are SNHLY and FYNNEI. The CDR3 covers 11 residues.

This clonotype was seen ten or more times. The J gene is TRBJ1-5, the V gene TRBV12-3 or TRBV12-4; weak D call: TRBD1 (6 bases). The CDR3 length is 17 residues. V was trimmed by 0 bases and J by 2 bases, leaving 14 bases between them. For the CDR3, the DNA is TGTGCCAGCAGTTTAGCGCATTGGGGGGCCCGCAATCAGCCCCAGCATTTT. Its protein is CASSLAHWGARNQPQHF.

This clonotype was counted many times. V is TRBV5-1 and J is TRBJ1-1, with a possible D match to TRBD1 (5 bases). The CDR3 length is 17 residues. The germline gives CDR1 SGHRS, CDR2 YFSETQ. V was clipped by 3 bases and J by 0 bases, with 18 bases between them. The chain's CDR3 is CASSSPSIGGLNTEAFF. The DNA for the CDR3 is TGCGCCAGCAGCTCACCATCCATTGGGGGGTTGAACACTGAAGCTTTCTTT.

This clonotype is classed as medium-sized. This chain joins TRBV27 and TRBJ2-3, with 7 bases matching TRBD2. V dropped 5 bases and J dropped 1; count of bases not matched to a gene: 9. CDR3 length equals 16 residues. Germline V gene sequence: CDR1 MNHEY, CDR2 SMNVEV (reference sequence). DNA of the CDR3: TGTGCCAGCAGTCCCGTAGAGGCGGGGGGCACAGATACGCAGTATTTT. It codes for CASSPVEAGGTDTQYF.

This clonotype occurred many times. The chain has TRBV20-1 and TRBJ2-3, with D perhaps TRBD1 (5 bases). The CDR3 loop spans 14 amino acids. Trimming removed 1 base at V and 4 bases at J, with 12 bases between. Germline V CDR1 and CDR2: DFQATT, SNEGSKA (reference sequence). The CDR3 here is CSARVVRDADTQYF. The CDR3, as DNA: TGCAGTGCTAGAGTGGTCAGGGATGCAGATACGCAGTATTTT.

Ten or more counts support this clonotype. The V call is TRBV29-1, the J call TRBJ2-1; tentative D call: TRBD1 (7 bases). Germline loops: CDR1 SQVTM, CDR2 ANQGSEA. The V gene lost 6 bases and the J gene lost 8 bases, with 14 bases spanning the gap. CDR3 length: 12 amino acids. The CDR3 sequence is CSVQTRGDEQFF. CDR3 nucleotide sequence: TGCAGCGTCCAAACCAGGGGGGATGAGCAGTTCTTC.

The table lists this clonotype with many counts. The chain uses TRBV29-1 and TRBJ2-2; the D is unclear. This CDR3 has 15 residues. Trimming took 4 bases from V and 4 from J, leaving 16 bases between them. Germline assignment: CDR1 SQVTM and CDR2 ANQGSEA. The CDR3 is CSVGLGRLGTGELFF. As DNA, the CDR3 is TGCAGCGTTGGCCTGGGCAGACTCGGCACCGGGGAGCTGTTTTTT.

This clonotype was picked up many times. This chain connects TRBV12-3 or TRBV12-4 to TRBJ1-4; 7 nucleotides agree with TRBD1. Germline trimming cut 5 bases from V and 8 bases from J; bases unmatched to any gene: 5. The CDR3 covers 13 residues. CDR3 residues: CASSRDSWEKLFF. CDR3 coding DNA: TGTGCCAGCAGTCGGGACAGTTGGGAAAAACTGTTTTTT.

This rearrangement joins TRBV14 to TRBJ2-1, with 8 bases identical to TRBD2. Germline CDR1 reads SGHDN; CDR2 reads FVKESK. After removal of 3 bases from V and 10 bases from J, the junction contained 14 bases not matched to a gene. The CDR3 consists of 16 residues. This chain's CDR3 is CASSQGSSGAYREQFF. For the CDR3, the DNA is TGTGCCAGCAGCCAGGGGAGTAGCGGGGCTTACAGGGAGCAGTTCTTC. Full variable domain (rest looked up from reference TRBV14 and TRBJ2-1): EAGVTQFPSHSVIEKGQTVTLRCDPISGHDNLYWYRRVMGKEIKFLLHFVKESKQDESGMPNNRFLAERTGGTYSTLKVQPAELEDSGVYFCASSQGSSGAYREQFFGPGTRLTVL.

This clonotype was observed many times. This rearrangement joins TRBV7-2 to TRBJ2-5, with 10 bases lining up with TRBD2. This CDR3 is built from 16 residues. V gave up 5 bases and J gave up 5 bases; unmatched junction bases: 11. Germline assignment: CDR1 SGHTA and CDR2 FQGNSA. CDR3 residues: CASSQSGGVAGETQYF. CDR3 coding DNA: TGTGCCAGCAGCCAGAGCGGGGGGGTTGCAGGGGAGACCCAGTACTTC.

The J gene is TRBJ2-3, the V gene TRBV12-3 or TRBV12-4, with 9 bases identical to TRBD2. The CDR3 runs to 14 residues. Trimming took 5 bases from V and 7 from J; bases not matched to a gene: 7. For the CDR3, the DNA is TGTGCCAGCAGTCCAACTAGCGGGCGTTATACGCAGTATTTT. It encodes CASSPTSGRYTQYF.

This clonotype appeared many times. The gene calls are TRBV28 and TRBJ1-1, with D unresolved. V lost 0 bases and J lost 9, with 17 bases in between. The germline V gene has CDR1 MDHEN and CDR2 SYDVKM. CDR3 length: 15 residues. CDR3 sequence reads: CASSLWGRVTIQAFF. CDR3 DNA: TGTGCCAGCAGTTTATGGGGTCGGGTGACCATTCAAGCTTTCTTT.

Points on this clonotype: At one of its ends the junction is not consistent with the germline gene, which may arise from a read error. The chain links TRBV5-5 to TRBJ2-3; 11 nucleotides agree with TRBD2. Germline-derived CDR1 and CDR2 are SGHKS and YYEKEE (reference sequence). This CDR3 has 19 amino acids. CDR3 amino acids: CARSLGLAGGLGSTDTQYF. CDR3 in DNA: TGTGCCAGAAGCTTGGGTCTAGCGGGGGGCCTCGGGAGCACAGATACGCAGTATTTT.

This clonotype was observed a single time. The chain is built from TRBV20-1 and TRBJ2-7; D is possibly TRBD1 (6 bases). In germline, CDR1 is DFQATT, CDR2 SNEGSKA (reference sequence). The CDR3 runs to 10 residues. CDR3 nucleotides: TGCACCCCAGGGGTGGGAGCGCAGTACTTC. This gives the protein CTPGVGAQYF.

This clonotype appeared many times. The chain couples TRBV4-2 to TRBJ2-5, with 9 bases matching TRBD2. The CDR3 consists of 15 residues. V dropped 1 base and J dropped 4; count of bases not matched to a gene: 4. Germline V gene data show CDR1 as LGHNA and CDR2 as YNFKEQ. Written as DNA, the CDR3 is TGTGCCAGCAGCCAAGGCGGGGGGGGGGTAGAGACCCAGTACTTC. Residues: CASSQGGGGVETQYF.

This clonotype was counted many times. The chain is built from TRBV12-3 or TRBV12-4 and TRBJ1-2; unclear D gene. The CDR3 extends over 14 amino acids. The germline V and J ends were trimmed by 1 base and 0 bases, with 6 bases remaining between them. The CDR3 loop reads CASSLDQANYGYTF. In DNA, the CDR3 is TGTGCCAGCAGTTTAGATCAGGCTAACTATGGCTACACCTTC.

Many counts were recorded for this clonotype. The chain is built from TRBV28 and TRBJ2-7; the match to TRBD2 covers 7 bases. Germline V gene data show CDR1 as MDHEN and CDR2 as SYDVKM. Germline trimming cut 4 bases from V and 2 bases from J; bases unmatched to any gene: 8. The CDR3 length is 15 residues. The CDR3 DNA is TGTGCCAGCAGTTCGCCTGGGGGGGGGGCCTACGAGCAGTACTTC. Its translation is CASSSPGGGAYEQYF. The full variable domain, with the rest looked up from reference TRBV28 and TRBJ2-7, is DVKVTQSSRYLVKRTGEKVFLECVQDMDHENMFWYRQDPGLGLRLIYFSYDVKMKEKGDIPEGYSVSREKKERFSLILESASTNQTSMYLCASSSPGGGAYEQYFGPGTRLTVT.

Points on this clonotype: The junction and the germline gene differ at one end; a read error may be behind it. This sequence joins TRBV2 and TRBJ2-6; D is possibly TRBD2 (6 bases). Looked up from germline, CDR1 is SNHLY and CDR2 is FYNNEI. CDR3 length: 17 residues. CDR3 in DNA: TGTACCAGCAGGGACTTAGGCTTAAGCTCTGGGGCCAACGTCCTGACTTTC. Its translation: CTSRDLGLSSGANVLTF.